Here is one T cell receptor (beta chain) with its context. Other DNA sequences in this specimen translate into the identical CDR3. Profiling relied on immunoSEQ multiplex PCR, and the TCRdb table lists in-frame clones only, not all of them. The sample yields 250,000 to 300,000 clones, 75% to 90% seen once. This specimen comes from a study of blood T cell repertoires in COVID-19. Study information: The cDNA or gDNA used as material had been derived from T cells, B-cell-depleted T cells, or PBMCs.

The specimen sequenced was peripheral blood. This clonotype was obtained from a middle-aged man with acute or convalescent COVID-19.

The CDR3 loop is CASSLAAGPYEQYF. The CDR3 coding sequence is TGCGCCAGCAGCTTGGCCGCGGGGCCCTACGAGCAGTACTTC. This chain joins TRBV5-1 and TRBJ2-7; maybe TRBD2 (6 bases). V was pared by 0 bases and J by 2 bases, with 9 bases between. Germline CDR1 SGHRS, CDR2 YFSETQ. This CDR3 region has 14 residues.